Here is one TCR beta chain with its context. Its antigen specificity is not known. No per-base quality is available; no much larger clone lies one base away. The sample's time point, from its label and the paper: cycle 1 day 1 (C1D1), immediately before nivolumab initiation. Relapse after autologous stem cell transplantation had occurred in all trial patients, and cohorts A, B and C were distinguished by prior brentuximab vedotin exposure. A total of 50 to 70 patients with relapsed/refractory classical Hodgkin lymphoma made up the trial cohort, and each patient's best overall response was complete response, partial response or progressive disease. Trial patients were treated with single-agent nivolumab in the multi-cohort phase II CheckMate 205 trial. An independent review committee assessed best overall response using the 2007 International Working Group response criteria. Trial PBMCs were collected just before the start of nivolumab (C1D1) and during therapy at cycle 2 day 1 and cycle 4 day 1. Peripheral blood was collected in 8 mL Vacutainer Cell Preparation Tubes, from which PBMCs were isolated by centrifugation and then cryopreserved.

V and J are trimmed by 1 base and 4 bases, and the gene matches miss 1 base of the junction. Spanning cysteine to phenylalanine, the CDR3 consists of 15 amino acids. Just the 45-base CDR3 DNA is kept, in frame starting at base 1. In the germline V gene, CDR1 corresponds to MGHRA and CDR2 to YSYEKL. These data originate in a study of PD-1 blockade in classical Hodgkin lymphoma (TCRdb year 2020). Looking at the study overall: Nivolumab dosing was 3 mg/kg intravenously every 2 weeks, continuing until either disease progression or unacceptable toxicity. The study used TCR beta sequencing and CyTOF to define a peripheral blood immune signature of response to PD-1 blockade in classical Hodgkin lymphoma. The full study reports these points: Baseline TCR diversity was reported to be lower in newly diagnosed patients than in healthy donors, and even lower in relapsed/refractory patients. Diversity was lower in patients who began nivolumab less than 1 year after ASCT, so these patients were left out of later analyses to avoid confounding by immune reconstitution. A significant rise by C4D1 was seen in CD4+ but not CD8+ TCR diversity (p=0.0027 vs p=0.16), with the rise being most apparent in complete responders (p=0.02). The study covered only a single clinical trial cohort, and the causes of the repertoire differences, possibly disease activity or prior therapy, were still not defined. Baseline diversity similar to that of newly diagnosed patients was observed in trial patients achieving complete response, whereas significantly lower diversity was observed in partial responders and progressors.

The Qiagen DNeasy kit was used to extract genomic DNA both from unsorted PBMCs and from the negatively selected CD4+ and CD8+ fractions. TCR beta CDR3 regions were amplified by immunoSEQ multiplex PCR using primers annealing to V and J segments. A synthetic immune receptor repertoire was used to minimize amplification bias, and remaining bias was computationally removed after sequencing. On the study's bioinformatics: Custom Python scripts were used to quantify repertoire diversity as the Shannon entropy index. The unsorted, CD4+ and CD8+ repertoires were each analyzed separately, with the exception of combined analyses, where CD4+ and CD8+ sequences were merged in silico. A clone counted as expanded when the clone's frequency after treatment rose at least 2-fold relative to C1D1, and clones undetected at baseline were given a pseudocount of 0.5. Singleton clones were defined as clones with 0 or 1 copy at C1D1, and non-singleton clones were defined as clones with 2 or more copies. Clones expanded in unsorted samples were assigned a CD4+, CD8+ or unknown annotation through matching of protein sequences in sorted samples from the same patient. Diversity changes from C1D1 to C4D1 were tested in paired samples using Wilcoxon tests. TCRdb obtained this table from immuneACCESS and retained in-frame rearrangements with V and J assigned. These tables miss some clones; where compared with another copy, unresolved V genes account for less than half of the shortfall, and the remainder is unexplained. The V and J calls and clone size come from that table; D and trimming were worked out from the DNA. A total of 60,000 or so clones appear in this sample, roughly nine tenths of them only once. The ten largest clones capture roughly a tenth of the sample.

The origin of this receptor is a human donor with classical Hodgkin lymphoma. Rearrangement joined TRBV4-1 to TRBJ2-1; 10 of the junction bases match TRBD2. This sample comprised peripheral blood mononuclear cells (PBMCs), obtained at baseline. Read as DNA, the sequence is TGCGCCAGCAGCCAAGGGACTAGCGGATACAATGAGCAGTTCTTC. This sequence encodes CASSQGTSGYNEQFF.